The 12 T cell receptor beta chains given below trace back to one sample, sequenced in a study of T cell responses to AZD1222 COVID-19 vaccine. Data came from immunoSEQ multiplex PCR; TCRdb stores just in-frame clones and leaves some out. This table holds about 150,000 clones, about 93% found once. Here the sequenced sample was peripheral blood, taken on day 0 of AZD1222 vaccination. These receptors were taken from an adult in good health.

The V call is TRBV27, the J call TRBJ2-2; D might be TRBD2 (7 bases). Germline CDR1 reads MNHEY; CDR2 reads SMNVEV (reference sequence). V was pared by 0 bases and J by 3 bases, with 11 bases between. The CDR3 is made up of 16 amino acids. CDR3 nucleotides: TGTGCCAGCAGTTTATCGGGGGAGGGGGACACCGGGGAGCTGTTTTTT. This encodes CASSLSGEGDTGELFF.

The V and J genes are TRBV11-3 and TRBJ1-2; tentative D call: TRBD1 (5 bases). The CDR3 sequence is 13 residues long. CDR1 is SGHNT and CDR2 is YENEEA in the germline V gene. With 1 base removed from V and 4 bases from J, the gap between germline ends came to 7 bases. CDR3 nucleotide sequence: TGTGCCAGCAGCTTAGCCGGGGGCTATGGCTACACCTTC. It encodes CASSLAGGYGYTF.

A single count supports this clone. The chain uses TRBV30 and TRBJ1-1; D not certain. Germline V gene sequence: CDR1 GTSNPN, CDR2 SVGIG (reference sequence). The CDR3 is made up of 12 amino acids. The V and J ends lost 3 bases and 4 bases respectively, with 9 bases between them. The CDR3 here is CAWRRQFTEAFF. CDR3 coding DNA: TGTGCCTGGAGGCGGCAGTTCACTGAAGCTTTCTTT. Full variable domain (outside the CDR3, taken from reference TRBV30 and TRBJ1-1): SQTIHQWPATLVQPVGSPLSLECTVEGTSNPNLYWYRQAAGRGLQLLFYSVGIGQISSEVPQNLSASRPQDRQFILSSKKLLLSDSGFYLCAWRRQFTEAFFGQGTRLTVV.

This clone was found once. The chain recombines TRBV19 with TRBJ1-1; D is unresolved. Deletions cut 5 bases from V and 8 bases from J, with 15 bases between. The V gene's germline CDR1 is LNHDA and CDR2 SQIVND (reference sequence). The CDR3 runs 13 residues. CDR3 coding DNA: TGTGCCAGTAGTTTAATGAGAATTACCGAAGCTTTCTTT. This codes for CASSLMRITEAFF.

J is TRBJ1-5 and V is TRBV5-1, with D unresolved. The length of the CDR3 is 13 residues. Trimming removed 2 bases at V and 5 bases at J, with 8 bases between. The germline CDR1 and CDR2 sequences are SGHRS and YFSETQ. The CDR3 loop reads CASSFTVDQPQHF. As DNA, the CDR3 is TGCGCCAGCAGCTTTACCGTCGATCAGCCCCAGCATTTT.

The chain joins TRBV5-1 to TRBJ2-7; 12 nucleotides agree with TRBD1. The CDR3 length is 15 residues. J lost 5 bases, V lost 4 bases, and 7 bases had no gene match. Germline CDR1 and CDR2: SGHRS and YFSETQ. CDR3 bases: TGCGCCAGCAGCCCAGGGACAGGGGGCATCGACGAGCAGTACTTC. It encodes CASSPGTGGIDEQYF.

The chain recombines TRBV15 with TRBJ2-7; 10 positions match TRBD1. V lost 2 bases and J lost 3; bases outside the gene matches: 1. This CDR3 spans 14 amino acids. In germline, CDR1 is LNHNV, CDR2 YYDKDF (reference sequence). The CDR3 loop reads CATSRRTGGYEQYF. The CDR3 region has the DNA TGTGCCACCAGCAGACGGACAGGGGGCTACGAGCAGTACTTC.

This clone was detected only once. The chain joins TRBV23-1 to TRBJ2-7; the match to TRBD2 covers 9 bases. TRBV23-1 carries the ORF label, with uncertain function. With V trimmed by 9 bases and J by 5 bases, 5 bases remained unmatched. The CDR3 is made up of 12 amino acids. CDR3 loop: CARPGLANEQYF. CDR3 nucleotide sequence: TGCGCCAGACCCGGACTAGCGAACGAGCAGTACTTC.

The chain is built from TRBV5-1 and TRBJ2-5; 8 nucleotides match TRBD1. V lost 5 bases to trimming and J lost 5 bases; unmatched junction nucleotides: 8. Germline V gene lookup returns CDR1 SGHRS and CDR2 YFSETQ. The CDR3 consists of 14 residues. Here the CDR3 reads CASRMDRVRETQYF. CDR3 in DNA: TGCGCCAGCAGGATGGACAGGGTCCGGGAGACCCAGTACTTC.

The V gene is TRBV19, the J gene TRBJ1-3; D not certain. The germline V gene encodes CDR1 LNHDA and CDR2 SQIVND (reference sequence). The CDR3 extends over 17 amino acids. Trimming stripped 5 bases from V and 1 base from J, with 18 bases between. This chain's CDR3 is CASSPRSGPLSGNTIYF. CDR3 nucleotides: TGTGCCAGTAGTCCTAGGTCTGGACCTCTATCTGGAAACACCATATATTTT.

The chain recombines TRBV19 with TRBJ1-5, with a weak D call TRBD1 (5 bases). The CDR3 loop spans 12 amino acids. CDR1 is LNHDA, CDR2 SQIVND, per germline (reference sequence). V was pared by 5 bases and J by 15 bases, with 17 bases between. In nucleotides, the CDR3 is TGTGCCAGTAGTGCGTCCAGGGAATCCCGGCATTTT. Translation gives CASSASRESRHF. The full variable domain, completed using reference TRBV19 and TRBJ1-5, is DGGITQSPKYLFRKEGQNVTLSCEQNLNHDAMYWYRQDPGQGLRLIYYSQIVNDFQKGDIAEGYSVSREKKESFPLTVTSAQKNPTAFYLCASSASRESRHFGDGTRLSIL.

CDR3 DNA sequence: TGTGCCAGCAGCTTAAGTGGGCGTTACGAGCAGTACTTC. Protein: CASSLSGRYEQYF. The V gene is TRBV11-2, the J gene TRBJ2-7; no definite D call. The CDR3 length is 13 residues. Trimming took off 2 bases at V and 4 bases at J, with 9 bases between the two ends. Germline values: CDR1 SGHAT, CDR2 FQNNGV.